This T cell receptor (beta chain) came from a study of T-cell reconstitution after alpha-beta-depleted transplantation in children. Study outcomes and limitations: It was surviving recipient T cells and thymic progenitors that gave some patients high TCRbeta diversity at day 60. A year post-transplant, T-cell counts and diversity derived mostly from newly produced T cells. Several hundred expanded graft clones reportedly supplied alpha-beta T cells about two months after transplant.

Germline V gene lookup returns CDR1 SGHRS and CDR2 YFSETQ. Unmatched junction bases numbered 5, after V lost 0 bases and J lost 9 bases. CDR3 size: 16 residues. This clonotype was seen at least ten times. Its matching antigen is unknown. As it was prepared, the TCRbeta library received unique molecular identifiers. TCRdb passed the PCR reads through MiXCR, listing each CDR3 protein once. The sample lists 330,000 or so distinct CDR3 sequences; around 10% were seen once. The material was PBMCs, obtained before TCRalphabeta/CD19-depleted stem cell transplant. The chain is built from TRBV5-1 and TRBJ2-1; TRBD2 agrees at 14 bases. The sequence derives from a boy under two years old with acute myeloid leukemia, due to receive a stem cell transplant. The CDR3 sequence: CASSLGLAGGLPEQFF. In nucleotides, the CDR3 is TGCGCCAGCAGCTTGGGACTAGCGGGGGGGCTCCCTGAGCAGTTCTTC. Drawing the rest from reference TRBV5-1 and TRBJ2-1, the complete variable domain is KAGVTQTPRYLIKTRGQQVTLSCSPISGHRSVSWYQQTPGQGLQFLFEYFSETQRNKGNFPGRFSGRQFSNSRSEMNVSTLELGDSALYLCASSLGLAGGLPEQFFGPGTRLTVL.